The rows below give T cell receptor beta chains drawn from one sample of a study of CD8+ T cells in alopecia areata. Some clones are missing from TCRdb's copy, which holds only in-frame ones; the method was immunoSEQ multiplex PCR. Among 140,000 or so clones listed, less than 65% were seen once. Sequenced sample: CD8+ T cells sorted from blood. The receptors originated from a human donor in good health. Both conserved end residues are part of each CDR3. A D gene is named only where the DNA matches it firmly. Rows give clone size only sometimes, using once, few, many, or a class for an expanded clone.

j_call | v_call | d_call | clone_size | cdr3_nt | cdr3_aa
TRBJ2-2 | TRBV2 | TRBD2 | . | TGTGCCAGCAGTTTAAAGCTACTAGCGGGAGGGAACACCGGGGAGCTGTTTTTT | CASSLKLLAGGNTGELFF
TRBJ2-1 | TRBV6-6 | . | . | TGTGCCAGCAGTTCCACCAGGGGCAACGAGCAGTTCTTC | CASSSTRGNEQFF
TRBJ2-4 | TRBV25-1 | . | . | TGTGCCAGCAGTGCTCGGGACGGACAAAACATTCAGTACTTC | CASSARDGQNIQYF
TRBJ2-5 | TRBV27 | TRBD1 | . | TGTGCCAGCAGTTCAAACGACAGGGGGAGCCAAGAGACCCAGTACTTC | CASSSNDRGSQETQYF
TRBJ2-6 | TRBV5-5 | . | . | TGTGCCAGCAGCCCTTCTCGGGCAGGGAGGCCCAACGTCCTGACTTTC | CASSPSRAGRPNVLTF
TRBJ2-7 | TRBV11-2 | . | . | TGTGCCAGCAGCCTATACCCCGTTTCGGGGGGCGACGAGCAGTACTTC | CASSLYPVSGGDEQYF
TRBJ2-6 | TRBV9 | . | once | TGTGCCAGCAGCGTCACAGGCTCTGGGGCCAACGTCCTGACTTTC | CASSVTGSGANVLTF
TRBJ1-1 | TRBV4-1 | . | once | TGCGCCAGCAGCCAAGCCGAGGGCAGGGTTGATGAAGCTTTCTTT | CASSQAEGRVDEAFF
TRBJ2-7 | TRBV19 | TRBD1 | . | TGTGCCAGTAGTACAGGGGGCAGGTTCAACGAGCAGTACTTC | CASSTGGRFNEQYF
TRBJ2-3 | TRBV9 | . | . | TGTGCCAGCAGCGTAGCCTGGATCACAGATACGCAGTATTTT | CASSVAWITDTQYF
TRBJ2-7 | TRBV27 | TRBD2 | . | TGTGCCAGCAGCCAACAAACTAGCGGGAGCTACGAGCAGTACTTC | CASSQQTSGSYEQYF
TRBJ2-5 | TRBV2 | . | . | TGTGCCAGCAGTGATGACTCTAGCCTGGCGACCCAGTACTTC | CASSDDSSLATQYF
TRBJ2-3 | TRBV19 | . | . | TGTGCCAGCAGCTCCCACACAGATACGCAGTATTTT | CASSSHTDTQYF
TRBJ1-2 | TRBV4-1 | . | few | TGCGCCAGCAGCCAGCGGTGGGGCGACTATGGCTACACCTTC | CASSQRWGDYGYTF
TRBJ2-7 | TRBV6-5 | . | . | TGTGCCAGCAGTTACGAGGGGTTCTACGAGCAGTACTTC | CASSYEGFYEQYF
TRBJ1-1 | TRBV4-1 | . | . | TGCGCCAGCAGCCAAGGCAAGAACACTGAAGCTTTCTTT | CASSQGKNTEAFF
TRBJ2-1 | TRBV29-1 | TRBD2 | . | TGCAGCGTTGAGGGACTAGCCCCCTCCTACAATGAGCAGTTCTTC | CSVEGLAPSYNEQFF
TRBJ2-1 | TRBV7-9 | . | . | TGTGCCAGCAGCCTGGAGTTCAATGAGCAGTTCTTC | CASSLEFNEQFF
TRBJ2-1 | TRBV29-1 | TRBD1 | . | TGCAGCGCCGAAGGACAGGGACCAAGGGGTGGGCAGTTCTTC | CSAEGQGPRGGQFF
TRBJ1-1 | TRBV29-1 | . | . | TGCAGCGTTGAAGATCTGGTAAAGGCTGAAGCTTTCTTT | CSVEDLVKAEAFF